Listed here are 17 T cell receptor beta chains from one sample, sequenced in a study of blood T cell repertoires in COVID-19. Clones were read by immunoSEQ multiplex PCR, and TCRdb kept only the in-frame ones, dropping some. This table holds about 190,000 clones, roughly 81% found once. The sequencing input was peripheral blood. These receptors came from a woman in her seventies with active or convalescent COVID-19.

With regard to this clone: One end of the junction does not line up with germline, which may come from a read error. The chain's CDR3 is CASTEGDRVILAGLF. Written as DNA, the CDR3 is TGTGCCAGCACCGAAGGGGATAGGGTCATCCTAGCGGGGCTCTTC. This rearrangement joins TRBV6-5 to TRBJ2-7; 9 positions agree with TRBD2. The CDR3 is 15 amino acids. Germline CDR1 MNHEY, CDR2 SVGAGI.

V is TRBV6-5 and J is TRBJ2-1; 14 bases match TRBD2. The CDR3 runs to 15 residues. The germline gives CDR1 MNHEY, CDR2 SVGAGI. J lost 7 bases, V lost 6 bases, and 5 bases had no gene match. Here the CDR3 DNA reads TGTGCCAGCAGCCTAGGGACTAGCGGGGGTAATGAGCAGTTCTTC. It is translated as CASSLGTSGGNEQFF.

This clone was picked up a small number of times. The chain links TRBV7-9 to TRBJ1-2; D unclear. Germline CDR1 SEHNR, CDR2 FQNEAQ (reference sequence). Trimming stripped 1 base from V and 5 bases from J, with 11 bases between. The CDR3 loop spans 14 amino acids. Written as DNA, the CDR3 is TGTGCCAGCAGCTTAGGCGAGGGCTTGTATGGCTACACCTTC. It yields the protein CASSLGEGLYGYTF.

V gene TRBV10-2 combines with J gene TRBJ2-7; 11 bases map to TRBD2. The J segment lost 3 bases and the V segment lost 6 bases, leaving 16 bases of the junction unmatched. Looked up from germline, CDR1 is WSHSY and CDR2 is SAAADI. This CDR3 has 18 amino acids. CDR3 amino acids: CASRELAGDLWGFYEQYF. The CDR3, as DNA: TGCGCCAGCAGAGAACTAGCGGGGGACCTTTGGGGGTTCTACGAGCAGTACTTC.

In its sample, this clone was seen once. The gene calls are TRBV7-6 and TRBJ2-1, with TRBD2 identical over 12 bases. This CDR3 spans 18 amino acids. V lost 5 bases and J lost 8; bases outside the gene matches: 16. Germline-derived CDR1 and CDR2 are SGHVS and FNYEAQ. DNA of the CDR3: TGTGCCAGCAGCCCAGGGGGTACTAGCGGGAGGATACGCGATGAGCAGTTCTTC. Translated: CASSPGGTSGRIRDEQFF.

In regard to this clone: This sample includes further DNA sequences coding for the same CDR3. The V call is TRBV5-1, the J call TRBJ2-7; 7 bases align to TRBD1. With V trimmed by 1 base and J by 5 bases, 3 bases remained unmatched. CDR3 size: 13 residues. The germline V gene has CDR1 SGHRS and CDR2 YFSETQ. CDR3 coding DNA: TGCGCCAGCAGCTTGACAGGGGCCCACGAGCAGTACTTC. Amino acids: CASSLTGAHEQYF.

The chain recombines TRBV5-1 with TRBJ2-5, with D maybe TRBD1 (5 bases). Germline values: CDR1 SGHRS, CDR2 YFSETQ. The CDR3 sequence is 14 residues long. Trimming took off 2 bases at V and 2 bases at J, with 10 bases between the two ends. CDR3 bases: TGCGCCAGCAGCTTAGCTACAGGTCAAGAGACCCAGTACTTC. It codes for CASSLATGQETQYF.

This chain's CDR3 is CASSDRQGGQPQHF. Here the CDR3 DNA reads TGTGCCAGCAGTGACCGACAGGGTGGTCAGCCCCAGCATTTT. This chain connects TRBV6-1 to TRBJ1-5, with 7 bases fitting TRBD1. Germline V CDR1 and CDR2: MNHNS, SASEGT. CDR3 length: 14 residues. Losses at the gene ends were 3 bases for V and 6 bases for J; bases not matched to a gene: 5.

The V and J genes are TRBV4-1 and TRBJ2-2, with 8 bases lining up with TRBD1. Germline values: CDR1 MGHRA, CDR2 YSYEKL. Trimming removed 5 bases from V and 1 base from J; junction bases left unmatched: 6. This CDR3 has 16 amino acids. CDR3 sequence: CASSYLTGVNTGELFF. The CDR3 nucleotides are TGCGCCAGCAGCTACCTGACAGGGGTGAACACCGGGGAGCTGTTTTTT.

This clone was recorded only once. CDR3 nucleotide sequence: TGTGCCAGCAGCGTACGAGGGCCCACCGGGGAGCTGTTTTTT. It yields the protein CASSVRGPTGELFF. This sequence joins TRBV9 and TRBJ2-2; TRBD2 is a possible D gene (5 bases). The CDR3 extends over 14 amino acids. The V end lost 1 base, the J end lost 4 bases, and 8 bases lay between the germline ends. Germline V gene sequence: CDR1 SGDLS, CDR2 YYNGEE.

Of note for this clone: This CDR3 is also generated by other DNA sequences in the sample. The chain is built from TRBV9 and TRBJ2-3, with a weak D call TRBD2 (6 bases). The CDR3 length is 15 residues. Germline V gene data show CDR1 as SGDLS and CDR2 as YYNGEE. The V gene lost 0 bases and the J gene lost 1 base, with 9 bases spanning the gap. The CDR3 loop is CASSVALARTDTQYF. CDR3 DNA: TGTGCCAGCAGCGTAGCGCTAGCGCGCACAGATACGCAGTATTTT.

The gene calls are TRBV19 and TRBJ1-1; D gene ambiguous. Germline values: CDR1 LNHDA, CDR2 SQIVND (reference sequence). The V and J ends lost 6 bases and 0 bases respectively, with 11 bases between them. The CDR3 length is 14 residues. The CDR3 sequence is CASSSLRLNTEAFF. In DNA, the CDR3 is TGTGCCAGTAGCAGCCTCAGGCTGAACACTGAAGCTTTCTTT.

In this sample, this clone turned up a few times. The chain uses TRBV27 and TRBJ1-1; D unclear. The CDR3 length is 11 residues. Germline-derived CDR1 and CDR2 are MNHEY and SMNVEV (reference sequence). V lost 9 bases and J lost 0, with 5 bases in between. CDR3 sequence (DNA): TGTGCCAGTATTATGAACACTGAAGCTTTCTTT. This encodes CASIMNTEAFF.

The chain joins TRBV6-2 or TRBV6-3 to TRBJ2-2; 14 nucleotides agree with TRBD2. The V segment lost 0 bases and the J segment 4 bases; nucleotides outside the gene matches: 10. This CDR3 is 20 amino acids long. Germline-derived CDR1 and CDR2 are MNHEY and SVGEGT. Here the CDR3 reads CASSYSTSGRGSLGTGELFF. CDR3 nucleotide sequence: TGTGCCAGCAGTTACTCGACTAGCGGGAGGGGGTCTCTGGGCACCGGGGAGCTGTTTTTT.

This rearrangement joins TRBV2 to TRBJ1-2; D is uncertain. Per germline, CDR1 SNHLY and CDR2 FYNNEI. The CDR3 is 12 amino acids. V dropped 4 bases and J dropped 4 bases, with 7 bases sitting between them. The CDR3, as DNA: TGTGCCAGCAGTGCCGGGATCTATGGCTACACCTTC. Residues: CASSAGIYGYTF.

This clone was counted a single time. The genes are TRBV7-9 and TRBJ2-3, with 9 nucleotides matching TRBD2. The trim removed 6 bases at V and 5 bases at J, leaving 6 bases unmatched. Germline V gene data show CDR1 as SEHNR and CDR2 as FQNEAQ (reference sequence). This CDR3 spans 14 amino acids. Here the CDR3 reads CASRVAGEGDTQYF. The CDR3 bases are TGTGCCAGCAGGGTAGCGGGAGAAGGAGATACGCAGTATTTT.

This chain links TRBV18 with TRBJ2-2; D unresolved. The CDR3 sequence is 13 residues long. CDR1 is KGHSH, CDR2 LQKENI, per germline. Trimming took 6 bases from V and 6 from J, leaving 11 bases between them. CDR3 DNA: TGTGCCAGCTCTCCTTTAGCCGCCGGGGAGCTGTTTTTT. This translates into CASSPLAAGELFF.